Sequencing of this TCR beta chain was carried out in a study of blood T cell repertoires in COVID-19. Whole-study context: The samples span acute and convalescent COVID-19 from the United States, Italy and Spain. T cells, B-cell-depleted T cells, or PBMCs provided the cDNA or gDNA that served as material.

The assay was immunoSEQ multiplex PCR, and TCRdb's table has in-frame clones only and misses some. The sample lists roughly 55,000 clones, 65% to 85% seen once, with approximately 3% in the top ten. The receptor's source is a man between 60 and 70 years old with acute or convalescent COVID-19. The material sequenced was peripheral blood.

The CDR3, as DNA: TGTGCCAGCAGCACGTCACGGACAGGGAGGGATTCACCCCTCCACTTT. Its protein product is CASSTSRTGRDSPLHF. The J gene is TRBJ1-6, the V gene TRBV5-6; 8 bases are a match to TRBD1. Germline CDR1 and CDR2: SGHDT and YYEEEE. Trimming at V came to 4 bases and at J to 8 bases, leaving 11 bases not matched to a gene. This CDR3 is 16 amino acids long.